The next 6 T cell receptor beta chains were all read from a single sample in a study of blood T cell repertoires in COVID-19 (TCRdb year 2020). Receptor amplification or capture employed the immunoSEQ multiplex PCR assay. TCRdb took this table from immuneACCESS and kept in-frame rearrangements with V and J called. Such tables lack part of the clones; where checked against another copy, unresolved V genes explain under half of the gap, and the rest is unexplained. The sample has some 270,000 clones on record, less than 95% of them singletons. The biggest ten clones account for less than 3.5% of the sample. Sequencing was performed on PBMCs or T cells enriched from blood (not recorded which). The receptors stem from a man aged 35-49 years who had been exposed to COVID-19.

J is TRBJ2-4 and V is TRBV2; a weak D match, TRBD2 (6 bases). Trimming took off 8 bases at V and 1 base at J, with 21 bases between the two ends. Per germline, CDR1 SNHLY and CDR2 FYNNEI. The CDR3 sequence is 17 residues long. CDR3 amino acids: CASLIYTGVGAKNIQYF. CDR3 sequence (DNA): TGTGCCAGCCTAATATATACGGGGGTCGGGGCCAAAAACATTCAGTACTTC.

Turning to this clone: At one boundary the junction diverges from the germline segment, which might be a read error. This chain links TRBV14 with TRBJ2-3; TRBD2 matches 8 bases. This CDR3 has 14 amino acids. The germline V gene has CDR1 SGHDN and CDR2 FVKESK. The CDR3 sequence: CASSSLLMGTRSLF. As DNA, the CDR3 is TGTGCCAGCAGCTCCCTCCTAATGGGGACTAGGTCTCTTTTT.

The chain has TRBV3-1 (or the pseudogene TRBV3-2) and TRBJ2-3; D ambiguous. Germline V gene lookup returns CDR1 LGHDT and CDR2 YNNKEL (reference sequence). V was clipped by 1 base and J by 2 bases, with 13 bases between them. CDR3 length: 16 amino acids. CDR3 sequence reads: CASSQGNRFYTDTQYF. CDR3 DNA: TGTGCCAGCAGCCAAGGAAACAGATTTTACACAGATACGCAGTATTTT.

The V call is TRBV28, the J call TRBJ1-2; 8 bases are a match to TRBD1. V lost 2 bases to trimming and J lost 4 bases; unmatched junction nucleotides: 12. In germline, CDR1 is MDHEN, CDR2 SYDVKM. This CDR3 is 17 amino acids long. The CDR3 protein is CASSLALLGQGGYGYTF. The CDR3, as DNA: TGTGCCAGCAGTTTAGCCCTACTCGGACAGGGTGGCTATGGCTACACCTTC.

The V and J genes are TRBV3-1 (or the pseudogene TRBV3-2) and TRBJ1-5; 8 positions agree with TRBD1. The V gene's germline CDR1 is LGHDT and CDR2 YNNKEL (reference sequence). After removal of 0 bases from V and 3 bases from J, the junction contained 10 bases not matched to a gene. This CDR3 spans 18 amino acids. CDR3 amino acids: CASSQDVLTGAYNQPQHF. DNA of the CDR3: TGTGCCAGCAGCCAAGACGTCTTGACAGGGGCATACAATCAGCCCCAGCATTTT.

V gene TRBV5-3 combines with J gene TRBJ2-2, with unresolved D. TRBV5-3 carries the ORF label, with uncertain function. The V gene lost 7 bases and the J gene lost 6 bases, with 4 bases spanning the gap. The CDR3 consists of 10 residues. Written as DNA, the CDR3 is TGTGCCAGAGGCCCCGGGGAGCTGTTTTTT. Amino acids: CARGPGELFF.